A selection of T cell receptor beta chains follows, all from one sample in a study of blood T cell repertoires in COVID-19. TCRdb keeps only in-frame clones here, not all; method: immunoSEQ multiplex PCR. The data contain 200,000 to 300,000 clones, 75% to 90% of them singletons. The sample comprised peripheral blood. The receptors originated from a woman aged 60 to 75 with active or convalescent COVID-19. The CDR3 runs from the conserved cysteine through the conserved F or W. Not every row has a clone size; where given, it reads once, few, many or a size class.

size,V,J,length,CDR3
.,TRBV21-1,TRBJ2-5,13,CASSKAREETQYF
.,TRBV2,TRBJ2-1,12,CASRGQYNEQFF
.,TRBV5-1,TRBJ1-2,14,CASSNRQGADGYTF
.,TRBV7-8,TRBJ2-1,15,CASSLAGQTYNEQFF
few,TRBV19,TRBJ1-2,14,CASSPQGIGYGYTF
.,TRBV27,TRBJ2-1,13,CASSLASYNEQFF
.,TRBV10-3,TRBJ1-2,16,CAISDGTGGPNYGYTF
.,TRBV7-9,TRBJ2-7,13,CASSRGGHYEQYF
.,TRBV10-3,TRBJ2-5,16,CAISESRTGHKETQYF
.,TRBV27,TRBJ2-2,16,CASSSTGTSGLGELFF
few,TRBV5-8,TRBJ1-4,16,CASSPQGVATNEKLFF